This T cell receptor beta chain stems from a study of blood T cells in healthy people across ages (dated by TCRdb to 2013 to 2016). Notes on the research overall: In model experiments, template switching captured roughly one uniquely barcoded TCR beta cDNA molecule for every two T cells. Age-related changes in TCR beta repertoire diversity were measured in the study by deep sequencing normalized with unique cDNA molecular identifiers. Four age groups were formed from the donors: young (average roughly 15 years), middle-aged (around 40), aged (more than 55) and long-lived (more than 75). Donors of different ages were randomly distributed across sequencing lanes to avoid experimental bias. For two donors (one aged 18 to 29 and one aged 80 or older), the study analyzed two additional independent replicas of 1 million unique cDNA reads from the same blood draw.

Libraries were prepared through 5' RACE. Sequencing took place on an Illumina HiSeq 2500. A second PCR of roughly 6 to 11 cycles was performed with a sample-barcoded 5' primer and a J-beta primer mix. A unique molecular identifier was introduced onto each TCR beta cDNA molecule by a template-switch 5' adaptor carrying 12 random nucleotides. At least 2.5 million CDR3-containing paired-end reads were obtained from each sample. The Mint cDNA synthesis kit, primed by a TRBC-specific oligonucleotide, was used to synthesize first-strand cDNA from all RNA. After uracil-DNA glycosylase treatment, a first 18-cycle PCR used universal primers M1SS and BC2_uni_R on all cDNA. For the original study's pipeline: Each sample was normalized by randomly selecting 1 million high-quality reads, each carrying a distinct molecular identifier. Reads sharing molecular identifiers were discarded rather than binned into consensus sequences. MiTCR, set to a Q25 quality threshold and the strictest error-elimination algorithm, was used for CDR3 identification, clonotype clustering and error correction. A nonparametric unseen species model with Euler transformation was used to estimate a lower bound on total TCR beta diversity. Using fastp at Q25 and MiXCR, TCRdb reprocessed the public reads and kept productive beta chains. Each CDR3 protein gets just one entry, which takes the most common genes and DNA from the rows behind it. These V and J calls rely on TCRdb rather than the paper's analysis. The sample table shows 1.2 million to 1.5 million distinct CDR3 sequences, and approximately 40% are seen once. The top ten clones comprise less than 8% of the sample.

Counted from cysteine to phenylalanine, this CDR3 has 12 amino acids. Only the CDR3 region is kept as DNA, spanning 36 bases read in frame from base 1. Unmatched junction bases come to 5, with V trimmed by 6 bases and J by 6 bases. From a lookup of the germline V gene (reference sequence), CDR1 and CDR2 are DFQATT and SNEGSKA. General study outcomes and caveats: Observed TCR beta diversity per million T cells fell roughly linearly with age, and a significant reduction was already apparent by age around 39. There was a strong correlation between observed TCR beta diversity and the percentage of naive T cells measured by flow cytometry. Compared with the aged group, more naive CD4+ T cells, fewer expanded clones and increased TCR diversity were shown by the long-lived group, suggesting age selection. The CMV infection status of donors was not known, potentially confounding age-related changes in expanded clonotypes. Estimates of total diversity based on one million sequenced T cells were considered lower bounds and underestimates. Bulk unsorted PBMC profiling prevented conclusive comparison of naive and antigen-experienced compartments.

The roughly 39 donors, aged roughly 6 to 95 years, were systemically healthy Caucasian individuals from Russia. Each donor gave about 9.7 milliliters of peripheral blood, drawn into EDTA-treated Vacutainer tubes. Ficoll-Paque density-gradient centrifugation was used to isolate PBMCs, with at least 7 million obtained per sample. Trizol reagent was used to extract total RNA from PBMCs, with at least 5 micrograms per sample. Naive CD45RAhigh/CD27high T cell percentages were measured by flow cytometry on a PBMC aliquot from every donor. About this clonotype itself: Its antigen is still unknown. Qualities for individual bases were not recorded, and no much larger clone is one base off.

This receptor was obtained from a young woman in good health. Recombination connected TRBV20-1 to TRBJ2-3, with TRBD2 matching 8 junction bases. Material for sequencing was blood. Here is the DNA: TGCAGTGCAGGGACTAGTATGGATACGCAGTATTTT. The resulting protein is CSAGTSMDTQYF.